This T cell receptor beta chain comes out of a study of blood T cells in healthy people across ages. Overall study: The capture of about one barcoded beta molecule per two T cells was achieved by template switching.

A second PCR of about 6 to 11 cycles used a sample-barcoded 5' primer and a J-beta primer mix. TCRdb called the 5' RACE reads again in MiXCR, with one record for every CDR3 protein. The sample shows roughly 790,000 distinct CDR3 sequences, approximately 43% of them seen only once. Details on this clonotype: The antigen remains unidentified.

Extraction of total RNA produced a minimum of 5 micrograms from each sample. Notes on the study in general: Shifts in expanded clonotypes may have been confounded by donor CMV status, which was unknown.

The ends were cut back, 7 bases at V and 10 bases at J, with 20 bases in the middle. This CDR3 is 13 amino acids long. Germline V lookup: CDR1 DFQATT, CDR2 SNEGSKA (reference sequence). Sample: blood. This TCR derives from a woman aged 60-75 years in good health. This chain connects TRBV20-1 to TRBJ2-1, with a weak D call TRBD2 (7 bases). DNA of the CDR3: TGCAGTGACTCAGGGGCGGGAGTACGGGAGCAGTTCTTC. This gives the protein CSDSGAGVREQFF.